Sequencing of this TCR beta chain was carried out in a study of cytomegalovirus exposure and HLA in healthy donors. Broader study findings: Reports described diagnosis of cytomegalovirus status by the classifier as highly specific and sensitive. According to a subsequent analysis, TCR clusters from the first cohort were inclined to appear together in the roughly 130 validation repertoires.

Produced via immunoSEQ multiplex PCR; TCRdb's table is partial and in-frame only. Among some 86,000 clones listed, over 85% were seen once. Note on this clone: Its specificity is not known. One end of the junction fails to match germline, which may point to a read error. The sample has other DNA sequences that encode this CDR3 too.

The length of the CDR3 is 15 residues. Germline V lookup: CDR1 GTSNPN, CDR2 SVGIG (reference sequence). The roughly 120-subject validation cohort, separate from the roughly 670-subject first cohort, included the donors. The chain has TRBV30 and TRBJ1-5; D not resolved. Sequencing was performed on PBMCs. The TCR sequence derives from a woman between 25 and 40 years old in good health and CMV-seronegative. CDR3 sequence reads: CAWSPSFNSNQPQHF. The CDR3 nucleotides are TGTGCCTGGAGTCCGAGTTTTAATAGCAATCAGCCCCAACATTTT.